This TCR beta chain was profiled in a study of OX40 agonist ivuxolimab in advanced cancers. About the investigation overall: Ivuxolimab, which targeted the costimulatory receptor OX40 (CD134), was an agonistic, fully human IgG2 monoclonal antibody. Intravenous ivuxolimab was administered to patients every 2 weeks at six dose levels: 0.01, 0.1, 0.3, 1.5, 3 and 10 mg/kg. Of the approximately 54 patients in dose escalation, some 19 had hepatocellular carcinoma, about 15 had melanoma, 9 had renal cell carcinoma and 9 had head and neck cancer. The dose-escalation cohort was about 87% male with a mean age of approximately 60 years, ranging from roughly 23 to 80. Prior anti-PD-1, anti-PD-L1 or anti-CTLA-4 therapy was permitted, and approximately 41% of dose-escalation patients had received checkpoint inhibitors. Partial responses occurred in three dose-escalation patients, of whom one had hepatocellular carcinoma and two had cutaneous melanoma. Peripheral TCRbeta sequencing was intended to test whether TCR sequence diversity was altered and clonal T-cell expansion was caused by ivuxolimab. The paper covers the monotherapy dose-escalation part of the phase I ivuxolimab trial, which included N = 52 patients. The investigation overall reported the following: Antigen specificity was not determined for the clonally expanded peripheral T cells. At doses of 0.1 to 3.0 mg/kg, clonal expansion of both CD4+ and CD8+ T cells in blood was seen between baseline and week 6. After ivuxolimab, CD8+ T cells had more expanded clones than CD4+ T cells on average. Low levels of normalized T-cell clonal expansion were also seen in some patients who did not respond. In the 0.1-3.0 mg/kg groups, partial responders had among the lowest normalized peripheral clonal expansion, particularly in CD8+ T cells.

Patients with a history of autoimmune disease or receiving systemic immunosuppression were excluded from the trial. Peripheral blood for TCR sequencing was collected from all dose cohorts at baseline, on cycle 4 day 1, and on cycle 7 day 1. The samples were drawn from a first-in-human, open-label, multicenter phase I dose-escalation trial of ivuxolimab. Adults with locally advanced or metastatic melanoma, renal cell carcinoma, hepatocellular carcinoma or head and neck squamous cell carcinoma were enrolled in the trial. CD4+ and CD8+ T cells were sorted separately from peripheral blood before TCR sequencing. From the cysteine through the phenylalanine, the CDR3 covers 16 amino acids. The read is trimmed to its CDR3 DNA, 48 bases read in frame from base 1. CDR1 and CDR2 are drawn from the germline V gene: SGHAT, FQNNGV. V is shortened by 1 base, J by 1 base, and the region joining them spans 12 bases.

This clone has just one count. The specificity of this receptor is unknown. Base qualities were left out, and no much larger clone turns up one base away. Genomic DNA was extracted from sorted cells for sequencing of the TCRbeta CDR3 region. TCRbeta CDR3 regions were sequenced using the immunoSEQ Assay. This immuneACCESS table, as held by TCRdb, lists in-frame sequences with V and J called but not all clones. Of the missing ones, under half trace to an unresolved V gene in checked studies; the others have no known cause. The sample yields approximately 30,000 clones; approximately 86% were counted once. The ten largest clones capture approximately 30% of the sample.

The sequences come from CD4+ or CD8+ T cells sorted from blood, collected in a trial of the OX40 agonist ivuxolimab. The sequence is built from TRBV11-2 and TRBJ2-3, and TRBD1 may be the D gene, going by 6 matching bases. This clonotype originated in an adult with an advanced solid tumor such as melanoma, head and neck, liver or kidney cancer. CDR3 reads: CASSLVNRVGTDTQYF. The nucleotide sequence is given as TGTGCCAGCAGCTTAGTAAACAGGGTAGGCACAGATACGCAGTATTTT.